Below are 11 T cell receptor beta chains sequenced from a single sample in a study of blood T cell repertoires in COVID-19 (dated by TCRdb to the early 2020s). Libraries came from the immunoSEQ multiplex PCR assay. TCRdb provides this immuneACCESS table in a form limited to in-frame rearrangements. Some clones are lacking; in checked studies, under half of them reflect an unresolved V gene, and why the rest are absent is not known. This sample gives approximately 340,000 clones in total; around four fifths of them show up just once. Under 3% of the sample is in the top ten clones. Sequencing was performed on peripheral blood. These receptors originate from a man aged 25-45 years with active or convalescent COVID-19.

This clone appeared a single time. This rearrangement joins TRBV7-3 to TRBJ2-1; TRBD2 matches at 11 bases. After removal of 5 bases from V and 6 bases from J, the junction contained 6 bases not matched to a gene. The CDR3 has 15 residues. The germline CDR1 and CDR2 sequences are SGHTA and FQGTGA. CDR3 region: CASSPGLAGLNEQFF. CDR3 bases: TGTGCCAGCAGCCCAGGACTAGCGGGCCTCAATGAGCAGTTCTTC.

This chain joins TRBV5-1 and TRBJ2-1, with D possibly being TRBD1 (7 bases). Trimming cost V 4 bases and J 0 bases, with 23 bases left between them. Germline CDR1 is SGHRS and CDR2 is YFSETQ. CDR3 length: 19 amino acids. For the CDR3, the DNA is TGCGCCAGCAGCACGGGACAGAGGGTTACGACTAGCTCCTACAATGAGCAGTTCTTC. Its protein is CASSTGQRVTTSSYNEQFF.

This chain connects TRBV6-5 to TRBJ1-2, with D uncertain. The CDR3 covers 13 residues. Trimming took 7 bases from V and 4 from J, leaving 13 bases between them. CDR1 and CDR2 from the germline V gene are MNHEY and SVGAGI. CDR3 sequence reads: CASTESGRYGYTF. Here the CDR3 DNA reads TGTGCCAGCACCGAGAGTGGTCGCTATGGCTACACCTTC.

The DNA for the CDR3 is TGTGCCATCAGTGAGGGCGGGGGCCGGAGGGATACGCAGTATTTT. Translation: CAISEGGGRRDTQYF. The rearrangement uses TRBV10-3 and TRBJ2-3, with D perhaps matching TRBD2 (7 bases). The ends were cut back, 2 bases at V and 6 bases at J, with 15 bases in the middle. The CDR3 has 15 amino acids. Per germline, CDR1 ENHRY and CDR2 SYGVKD.

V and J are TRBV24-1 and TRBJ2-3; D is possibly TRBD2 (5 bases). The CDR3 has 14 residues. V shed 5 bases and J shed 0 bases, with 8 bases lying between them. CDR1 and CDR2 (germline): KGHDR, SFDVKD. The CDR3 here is CATSVGGSTDTQYF. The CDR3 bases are TGTGCCACCAGTGTCGGCGGGAGCACAGATACGCAGTATTTT.

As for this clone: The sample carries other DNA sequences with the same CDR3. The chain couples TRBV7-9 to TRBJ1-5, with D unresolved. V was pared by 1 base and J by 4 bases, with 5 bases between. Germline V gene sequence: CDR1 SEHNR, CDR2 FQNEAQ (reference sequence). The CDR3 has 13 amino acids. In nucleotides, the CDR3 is TGTGCCAGCAGCTTAGGGGCGAATCAGCCCCAGCATTTT. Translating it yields CASSLGANQPQHF.

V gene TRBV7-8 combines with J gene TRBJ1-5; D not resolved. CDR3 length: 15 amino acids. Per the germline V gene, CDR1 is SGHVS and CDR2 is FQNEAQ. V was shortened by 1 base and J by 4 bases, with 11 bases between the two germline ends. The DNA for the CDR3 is TGTGCCAGCAGCTTAGGGCGCGGAGGGAATCAGCCCCAGCATTTT. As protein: CASSLGRGGNQPQHF. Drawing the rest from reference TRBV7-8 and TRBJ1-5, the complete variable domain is GAGVSQSPRYKVAKRGQDVALRCDPISGHVSLFWYQQALGQGPEFLTYFQNEAQLDKSGLPSDRFFAERPEGSVSTLKIQRTQQEDSAVYLCASSLGRGGNQPQHFGDGTRLSIL.

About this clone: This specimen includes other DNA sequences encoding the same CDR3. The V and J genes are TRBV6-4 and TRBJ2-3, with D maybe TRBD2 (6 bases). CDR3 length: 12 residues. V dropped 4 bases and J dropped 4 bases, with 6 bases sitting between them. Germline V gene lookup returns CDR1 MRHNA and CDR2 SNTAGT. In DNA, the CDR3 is TGTGCCAGCAGTGGCGGGGCAGATACGCAGTATTTT. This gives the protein CASSGGADTQYF.

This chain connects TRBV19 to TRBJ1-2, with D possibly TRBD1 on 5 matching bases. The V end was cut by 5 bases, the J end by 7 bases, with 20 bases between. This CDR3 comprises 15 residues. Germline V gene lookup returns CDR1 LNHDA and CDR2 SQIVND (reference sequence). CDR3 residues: CASSLAYGREVGYTF. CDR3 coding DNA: TGTGCCAGTAGTCTAGCGTACGGCAGGGAGGTTGGCTACACCTTC.

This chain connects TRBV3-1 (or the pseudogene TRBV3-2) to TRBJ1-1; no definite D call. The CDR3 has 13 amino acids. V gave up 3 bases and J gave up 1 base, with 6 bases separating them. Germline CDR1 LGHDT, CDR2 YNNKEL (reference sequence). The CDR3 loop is CASSHGGNTEAFF. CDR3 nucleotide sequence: TGTGCCAGCAGCCACGGCGGGAACACTGAAGCTTTCTTT.

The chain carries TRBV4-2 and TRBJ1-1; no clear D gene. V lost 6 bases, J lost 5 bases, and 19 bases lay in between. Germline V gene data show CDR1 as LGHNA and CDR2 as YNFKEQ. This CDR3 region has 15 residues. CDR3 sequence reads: CASSRTEGDGTEAFF. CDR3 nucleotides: TGTGCCAGCAGTAGGACGGAGGGAGACGGGACTGAAGCTTTCTTT.